Shown below are 30 T cell receptor beta chains from a single sample sequenced in a study of T cells in Graves' hyperthyroidism and ophthalmopathy. TCR beta CDR3 regions were amplified from RNA. The study used the HTBI primer set for a first-round RT-PCR of the TCR CDR3. TCRdb processed the multiplex PCR reads anew with MiXCR; each CDR3 protein has one entry. The sample shows a few hundred thousand distinct CDR3 sequences, around 13% of them seen only once. Input material: blood. These receptor sequences come from a woman between 18 and 29 years old with Graves' hyperthyroidism.

This clonotype has just one count. Being one base from a much bigger clone, this may be a read error. The chain joins TRBV6-1 to TRBJ1-3; D unresolved. There are 16 residues in the CDR3. From germline, CDR1 is MNHNS and CDR2 SASEGT. The CDR3 nucleotides are TGTGTCAGCAGTATCGGCGACCCAAGCTCTGGAAACACCATATATTTT. Translated: CVSSIGDPSSGNTIYF.

This clonotype was seen at least ten times. The V call is TRBV28, the J call TRBJ2-2, with 12 bases matching TRBD2. J was trimmed by 5 bases and V by 3 bases; bases with no gene match: 4. The germline V gene encodes CDR1 MDHEN and CDR2 SYDVKM. This CDR3 has 16 residues. The CDR3 is CASSFTGTSGTGELFF. The CDR3 region has the DNA TGTGCCAGCAGTTTTACCGGGACTAGCGGGACCGGGGAGCTGTTTTTT.

Regarding this clonotype: Compared with germline, one end of the junction differs, possibly owing to a read error. The J gene is TRBJ2-6, the V gene TRBV11-1; TRBD1 is a possible D gene (5 bases). Germline CDR1 reads SGHAT; CDR2 reads FQDESV (reference sequence). The CDR3 consists of 14 residues. DNA for the CDR3: TGTGCCAGCAGCTTAAGATCTGGGGCCGACGTCCTGACTTTC. Residues: CASSLRSGADVLTF.

The J gene is TRBJ2-6, the V gene TRBV9, with TRBD1 identical over 9 bases. The CDR3 length is 18 residues. Germline lookup yields CDR1 SGDLS and CDR2 YYNGEE. V was clipped by 3 bases and J by 0 bases; unmatched bases: 7. CDR3 amino acids: CASSERGQGHSGANVLTF. The CDR3 DNA follows: TGTGCCAGCAGCGAAAGGGGACAGGGTCACTCTGGGGCCAACGTCCTGACTTTC.

This chain joins TRBV10-2 and TRBJ2-7, with a weak D call TRBD2 (6 bases). Germline lookup yields CDR1 WSHSY and CDR2 SAAADI. V was pared by 8 bases and J by 1 base, with 18 bases between. The CDR3 is 15 amino acids. In DNA, the CDR3 is TGCGCCAGCCATTGGGACTCGTCATATTCCTACGAGCAGTACTTC. Translated, it gives CASHWDSSYSYEQYF.

This clonotype was seen many times. This chain joins TRBV9 and TRBJ1-1; D unclear. Trimming removed 0 bases at V and 1 base at J, with 10 bases between. Per germline, CDR1 SGDLS and CDR2 YYNGEE. CDR3 size: 15 residues. The CDR3 sequence is CASSVGMDRNTEAFF. The DNA for the CDR3 is TGTGCCAGCAGCGTAGGAATGGATAGGAACACTGAAGCTTTCTTT.

This chain uses TRBV15 with TRBJ2-7, with 7 bases fitting TRBD1. CDR1 and CDR2 (germline): LNHNV, YYDKDF (reference sequence). The CDR3 totals 17 residues. J lost 2 bases, V lost 0 bases, and 10 bases had no gene match. The CDR3 DNA reads TGTGCCACCAGCAGAGATATGAGACAGGGAAGTCCCTACGAGCAGTACTTC. Translated, it gives CATSRDMRQGSPYEQYF.

The sample holds many counts of this clonotype. This chain's CDR3 is CASSLGTSGSRLNEQFF. The CDR3 DNA reads TGTGCCAGCAGCCTGGGGACTAGCGGGAGTCGATTAAATGAGCAGTTCTTC. This rearrangement joins TRBV11-3 to TRBJ2-1; 14 positions match TRBD2. Germline V gene sequence: CDR1 SGHNT, CDR2 YENEEA. J lost 7 bases, V lost 5 bases, and 10 bases had no gene match. The CDR3 extends over 17 amino acids. Looking up the rest from reference TRBV11-3 and TRBJ2-1 gives the full variable domain: EAGVVQSPRYKIIEKKQPVAFWCNPISGHNTLYWYLQNLGQGPELLIRYENEEAVDDSQLPKDRFSAERLKGVDSTLKIQPAELGDSAVYLCASSLGTSGSRLNEQFFGPGTRLTVL.

The V call is TRBV6-1, the J call TRBJ2-2, with 11 nucleotides matching TRBD2. CDR1 and CDR2 from the germline V gene are MNHNS and SASEGT. J gave up 4 bases and V 6 bases, and 16 bases lay outside the gene matches. The CDR3 is 19 residues long. The CDR3 nucleotides are TGTGCCAGCAGAGCGACTAGCGGGGACACTGAGTACTTCACCGGGGAGCTGTTTTTT. Translated, it gives CASRATSGDTEYFTGELFF.

The V and J genes are TRBV5-6 and TRBJ2-2; perhaps TRBD2 as D (5 bases). The CDR3 is 14 amino acids. The V gene lost 4 bases and the J gene lost 11 bases, with 18 bases spanning the gap. The V gene's germline CDR1 is SGHDT and CDR2 YYEEEE. CDR3 residues: CASSSSSSRGELFF. Written as DNA, the CDR3 is TGTGCCAGCAGCAGTAGCAGTAGCCGGGGAGAGCTGTTTTTT.

This clonotype was seen repeatedly, ten times or more. This rearrangement joins TRBV20-1 to TRBJ2-7; 9 nucleotides line up with TRBD2. J lost 2 bases, V lost 5 bases, and 4 bases had no gene match. The germline gives CDR1 DFQATT, CDR2 SNEGSKA (reference sequence). The CDR3 loop spans 13 amino acids. Here the CDR3 DNA reads TGCAGTGCTCTACTAGCGGGCACCTACGAGCAGTACTTC. Its translation is CSALLAGTYEQYF.

This clonotype occurred many times. V is TRBV28 and J is TRBJ1-1; D may be TRBD1 (5 bases). The CDR3 extends over 16 amino acids. CDR1 and CDR2 (germline): MDHEN, SYDVKM. V was clipped by 5 bases and J by 1 base, with 17 bases between them. CDR3 bases: TGTGCCAGCAGTCCACATCGGGGCGCGGGGAACACTGAAGCTTTCTTT. Protein product: CASSPHRGAGNTEAFF. Together with reference TRBV28 and TRBJ1-1, the CDR3 gives the full variable domain: DVKVTQSSRYLVKRTGEKVFLECVQDMDHENMFWYRQDPGLGLRLIYFSYDVKMKEKGDIPEGYSVSREKKERFSLILESASTNQTSMYLCASSPHRGAGNTEAFFGQGTRLTVV.

This clonotype was observed many times. This chain links TRBV11-2 with TRBJ1-6, with TRBD1 matching 7 bases. Germline V CDR1 and CDR2: SGHAT, FQNNGV. V shed 1 base and J 6 bases; nucleotides not matched to a gene: 3. The CDR3 runs 15 residues. CDR3 residues: CASSLVGTVNSPLHF. Written as DNA, the CDR3 is TGTGCCAGCAGCTTAGTTGGGACAGTTAATTCACCCCTCCACTTT.

This clonotype came up a few times. The chain uses TRBV4-2 and TRBJ2-1; D is unclear. The V gene lost 0 bases and the J gene lost 11 bases, with 17 bases spanning the gap. Per the germline V gene, CDR1 is LGHNA and CDR2 is YNFKEQ. CDR3 length equals 15 residues. The CDR3 sequence: CASSQEFSFGEKQFF. The CDR3 DNA sequence: TGTGCCAGCAGCCAAGAATTTAGCTTTGGGGAAAAGCAGTTCTTC.

This clonotype was observed a few times. V and J are TRBV5-5 and TRBJ2-3, with TRBD2 as a possible D gene (6 bases). V was cut by 0 bases and J by 0 bases, with 14 bases left in between. The germline CDR1 and CDR2 sequences are SGHKS and YYEKEE (reference sequence). CDR3 length: 17 residues. CDR3 sequence: CASSLAGRAASTDTQYF. Here the CDR3 DNA reads TGTGCCAGCAGCTTGGCCGGGAGAGCGGCTAGCACAGATACGCAGTATTTT. The whole variable domain, filled in from reference TRBV5-5 and TRBJ2-3, reads DAGVTQSPTHLIKTRGQQVTLRCSPISGHKSVSWYQQVLGQGPQFIFQYYEKEERGRGNFPDRFSARQFPNYSSELNVNALLLGDSALYLCASSLAGRAASTDTQYFGPGTRLTVL.

The chain employs TRBV14 and TRBJ2-5; D gene unclear. There are 13 residues in the CDR3. Germline CDR1 is SGHDN and CDR2 is FVKESK. V was shortened by 1 base and J by 4 bases, with 7 bases between the two germline ends. The CDR3 DNA follows: TGTGCCAGCAGCCAAGTTTCAGGAGAGACCCAGTACTTC. Residues: CASSQVSGETQYF.

This clonotype was picked up a small number of times. Since a much larger clone is just one base distant, this may be a read error. This rearrangement joins TRBV28 to TRBJ2-7, with D perhaps matching TRBD2 (6 bases). The germline gives CDR1 MDHEN, CDR2 SYDVKM. This CDR3 has 14 amino acids. The CDR3 reads CAGSSSAASYEQYF. The DNA for the CDR3 is TGTGCCGGCAGTTCTAGCGCAGCCTCCTACGAGCAGTACTTC. Using reference TRBV28 and TRBJ2-7 for the parts outside the CDR3, the full variable domain is DVKVTQSSRYLVKRTGEKVFLECVQDMDHENMFWYRQDPGLGLRLIYFSYDVKMKEKGDIPEGYSVSREKKERFSLILESASTNQTSMYLCAGSSSAASYEQYFGPGTRLTVT.

This clonotype was recorded many times. This rearrangement joins TRBV27 to TRBJ1-4; D might be TRBD1 (6 bases). Between the trimmed V and J ends, which lost 3 bases and 8 bases, there was a span of 13 bases. This CDR3 spans 14 amino acids. Germline V gene data show CDR1 as MNHEY and CDR2 as SMNVEV (reference sequence). CDR3 in DNA: TGTGCCAGCAGTTTTGGCAGGGGTGAGGAAAAACTGTTTTTT. Its translation: CASSFGRGEEKLFF.

Many counts were recorded for this clonotype. The CDR3 reads CSAVAGGLGEQYF. Written as DNA, the CDR3 is TGCAGTGCCGTAGCGGGAGGGCTTGGCGAGCAGTACTTC. The chain employs TRBV20-1 and TRBJ2-7; TRBD2 agrees at 11 bases. V was pared by 6 bases and J by 6 bases, with 7 bases of the junction left unmatched. The V gene's germline CDR1 is DFQATT and CDR2 SNEGSKA (reference sequence). CDR3 length equals 13 residues.

The rearrangement links TRBV9 to TRBJ1-5, with D possibly matching TRBD1 (6 bases). CDR3 length: 15 amino acids. In germline, CDR1 is SGDLS, CDR2 YYNGEE. V was pared by 3 bases and J by 3 bases, with 13 bases between. CDR3 protein: CASSGDTGINQPQHF. CDR3 coding DNA: TGTGCCAGCAGCGGGGACACAGGGATCAATCAGCCCCAGCATTTT. Full variable domain (remainder filled in from reference TRBV9 and TRBJ1-5): DSGVTQTPKHLITATGQRVTLRCSPRSGDLSVYWYQQSLDQGLQFLIQYYNGEERAKGNILERFSAQQFPDLHSELNLSSLELGDSALYFCASSGDTGINQPQHFGDGTRLSIL.

V usage is TRBV9 and J usage is TRBJ1-1; D is perhaps TRBD1 (6 bases). The CDR3 contains 14 residues. V was cut by 0 bases and J by 7 bases, with 13 bases left in between. Germline assignment: CDR1 SGDLS and CDR2 YYNGEE. The CDR3 protein is CASSVGNSQGEAFF. The CDR3 DNA reads as TGTGCCAGCAGCGTAGGCAACTCACAGGGTGAAGCTTTCTTT.

This clonotype came up many times. V is TRBV12-3 or TRBV12-4 and J is TRBJ1-2, with D perhaps matching TRBD1 (5 bases). Trimming removed 1 base from V and 7 bases from J, with 10 bases in between. The CDR3 runs 13 residues. CDR3 residues: CASSLGAGSGYTF. For the CDR3, the DNA is TGTGCCAGCAGTTTAGGCGCAGGGAGTGGCTACACCTTC.

In its sample, this clonotype was seen many times. The chain carries TRBV2 and TRBJ2-1; 7 bases align to TRBD1. The CDR3 length is 15 residues. J gave up 6 bases and V 5 bases, and 10 bases lay outside the gene matches. Germline CDR1 and CDR2: SNHLY and FYNNEI. CDR3 in amino acids: CASSMTGSHSNEQFF. CDR3 DNA: TGTGCCAGCAGTATGACAGGGTCGCATAGCAATGAGCAGTTCTTC.

This clonotype was seen repeatedly, ten times or more. The chain links TRBV18 to TRBJ2-7, with no clear D. This CDR3 comprises 12 residues. Per the germline V gene, CDR1 is KGHSH and CDR2 is LQKENI. Trimming pared 6 bases from V and 5 bases from J, leaving 11 bases between. CDR3 loop: CASSPGRDEQYF. The CDR3 nucleotides are TGTGCCAGCTCCCCCGGTCGGGACGAGCAGTACTTC.

This clonotype was recorded at least ten times. This sequence joins TRBV20-1 and TRBJ2-3, with a tentative D call TRBD1 (5 bases). The germline gives CDR1 DFQATT, CDR2 SNEGSKA (reference sequence). The length of the CDR3 is 16 residues. Trimming took off 0 bases at V and 0 bases at J, with 13 bases between the two ends. CDR3 amino acids: CSARDLGRASTDTQYF. In DNA form, the CDR3 reads TGCAGTGCTAGAGATCTGGGCAGGGCTAGCACAGATACGCAGTATTTT.

This clonotype was counted many times. The gene calls are TRBV6-2 or TRBV6-3 and TRBJ2-4, with 9 nucleotides matching TRBD1. Germline-derived CDR1 and CDR2 are MNHEY and SVGEGT. Trimming removed 5 bases from V and 7 bases from J; junction bases left unmatched: 9. The CDR3 runs 15 residues. The CDR3 nucleotides are TGTGCCAGCAGTCCCAGTACAGGGGGCGCGAACATTCAGTACTTC. Protein: CASSPSTGGANIQYF.

Many counts were recorded for this clonotype. J is TRBJ1-2 and V is TRBV28; D possibly corresponds to TRBD1 (5 bases). This CDR3 is 14 amino acids long. Germline CDR1 reads MDHEN; CDR2 reads SYDVKM. Trimming shortened V by 4 bases and J by 1 base, and 10 bases separated the two germline ends. The CDR3 nucleotides are TGTGCCAGCAGTTACAGGACCGTTAACTATGGCTACACCTTC. Encoded protein: CASSYRTVNYGYTF.

This clonotype has only a few counts. At one of its ends the junction is not consistent with the germline gene, which may arise from a read error. The chain recombines TRBV10-1 with TRBJ2-2; 9 nucleotides align to TRBD2. CDR1 and CDR2 from the germline V gene are WNHNN and SYGVQD (reference sequence). CDR3 size: 16 residues. CDR3 nucleotides: TGCGCCAGCAGTGTTAGCGGGAGAATCGTCACCGGGGAGCTGCTTTTT. Its protein product is CASSVSGRIVTGELLF.

V and J are TRBV6-1 and TRBJ2-2; weak D call: TRBD1 (6 bases). CDR3 length equals 16 residues. Germline-derived CDR1 and CDR2 are MNHNS and SASEGT. V was cut by 2 bases and J by 3 bases, with 13 bases left in between. The CDR3 protein is CASSELSRGYTGELFF. In DNA, the CDR3 is TGTGCCAGCAGTGAATTGTCCAGGGGCTACACCGGGGAGCTGTTTTTT.

This clonotype has just a few counts. The chain recombines TRBV20-1 with TRBJ2-3; TRBD2 matches at 12 bases. The CDR3 spans 15 residues. Trimming removed 5 bases from V and 5 bases from J; junction bases left unmatched: 8. Per the germline V gene, CDR1 is DFQATT and CDR2 is SNEGSKA (reference sequence). CDR3 nucleotide sequence: TGCAGTGCTGTCCGAGGACTAGCGGGATTAGATACGCAGTATTTT. Protein sequence: CSAVRGLAGLDTQYF.